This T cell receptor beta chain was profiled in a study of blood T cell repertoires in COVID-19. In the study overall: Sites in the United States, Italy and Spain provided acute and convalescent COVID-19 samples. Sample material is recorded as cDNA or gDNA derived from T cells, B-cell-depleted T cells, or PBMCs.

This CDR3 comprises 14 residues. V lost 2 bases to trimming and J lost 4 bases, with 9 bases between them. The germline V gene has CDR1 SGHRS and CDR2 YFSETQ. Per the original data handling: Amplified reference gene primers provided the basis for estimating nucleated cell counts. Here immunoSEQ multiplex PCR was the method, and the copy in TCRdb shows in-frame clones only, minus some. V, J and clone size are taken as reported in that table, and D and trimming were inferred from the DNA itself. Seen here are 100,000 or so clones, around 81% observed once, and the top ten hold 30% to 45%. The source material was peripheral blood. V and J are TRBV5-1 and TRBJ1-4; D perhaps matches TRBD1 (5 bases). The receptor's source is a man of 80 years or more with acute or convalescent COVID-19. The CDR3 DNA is TGCGCCAGCAGCTTACAGGACCTTAATGAAAAACTGTTTTTT. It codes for CASSLQDLNEKLFF.